Following are 18 T cell receptor beta chains from one sample sequenced in a study of shared clonotypes between healthy human individuals. Sequencing used immunoSEQ multiplex PCR; TCRdb keeps in-frame clones, though not all of them. This table has about 2.1 million clones, just over 90% appearing once. Naive CD8 cells comprised CD45RO-negative, CCR7-positively selected cells, excluding terminally differentiated effector memory CD45RA+ cells. The sequenced sample was naive CD8+ T cells from PBMCs. Receptor source: a man aged 18 to 29 in good health. Some clones in this sample may be carry-over from other donors' samples.

The chain has TRBV5-1 and TRBJ2-1; a possible D gene is TRBD2 (5 bases). Germline CDR1 is SGHRS and CDR2 is YFSETQ. Trimming left V 7 bases short and J 0 bases short, with 14 bases between. The length of the CDR3 is 15 residues. CDR3 nucleotides: TGCGCCAGCTGCCTAGACTACAGCTCCTACAATGAGCAGTTCTTC. It encodes CASCLDYSSYNEQFF.

V is TRBV7-9 and J is TRBJ2-3; D might be TRBD1 or TRBD2, each matching 5 bases. Trimming took 0 bases from V and 5 from J, leaving 9 bases between them. Germline lookup yields CDR1 SEHNR and CDR2 FQNEAQ (reference sequence). The CDR3 totals 14 residues. The CDR3 reads CASSLAGVKDTQYF. CDR3 in DNA: TGTGCCAGCAGCTTAGCGGGGGTTAAAGATACGCAGTATTTT.

The chain couples TRBV7-6 to TRBJ2-2; D gene unclear. CDR1 and CDR2 (germline): SGHVS, FNYEAQ. The CDR3 loop spans 14 amino acids. V gave up 4 bases and J gave up 5 bases, with 11 bases separating them. The CDR3 spells CASSSSIGTGELFF. The DNA of the CDR3 is TGTGCCAGCAGCTCCTCCATCGGGACCGGGGAGCTGTTTTTT.

V and J are TRBV7-8 and TRBJ2-2, with D maybe TRBD2 (6 bases). CDR3 length: 10 residues. Trimming took 8 bases from V and 15 from J, leaving 13 bases between them. The germline V gene has CDR1 SGHVS and CDR2 FQNEAQ. CDR3 in DNA: TGTGCCAGCGCGGGGCCTACGTTGTTTTTT. Translating gives CASAGPTLFF.

CDR3 DNA sequence: TGCAGCGTTGGCACAGCGGGCCTCGGGAAGGATGGCTACACCTTC. It specifies CSVGTAGLGKDGYTF. The gene calls are TRBV29-1 and TRBJ1-2, with D unresolved. CDR1 and CDR2 (germline): SQVTM, ANQGSEA. V shed 4 bases and J shed 6 bases, with 21 bases lying between them. This CDR3 comprises 15 residues. The full variable domain, completed using reference TRBV29-1 and TRBJ1-2, is SAVISQKPSRDICQRGTSLTIQCQVDSQVTMMFWYRQQPGQSLTLIATANQGSEATYESGFVIDKFPISRPNLTFSTLTVSNMSPEDSSIYLCSVGTAGLGKDGYTFGSGTRLTVV.

This chain links TRBV5-1 with TRBJ1-3; D unclear. V was trimmed by 0 bases and J by 0 bases, leaving 13 bases between them. This CDR3 contains 17 residues. Germline CDR1 reads SGHRS; CDR2 reads YFSETQ. Here the CDR3 reads CASSLARDGSSGNTIYF. For the CDR3, the DNA is TGCGCCAGCAGCTTGGCCAGAGACGGTAGCTCTGGAAACACCATATATTTT.

The chain links TRBV7-2 to TRBJ2-2; possibly TRBD1 for D (6 bases). The V end was cut by 7 bases, the J end by 1 base, with 13 bases between. This CDR3 comprises 15 residues. Germline V gene data show CDR1 as SGHTA and CDR2 as FQGNSA. The DNA of the CDR3 is TGTGCCAGCACCTCCCGACAGGAGAACACCGGGGAGCTGTTTTTT. This sequence encodes CASTSRQENTGELFF. Full variable domain (remainder filled in from reference TRBV7-2 and TRBJ2-2): GAGVSQSPSNKVTEKGKDVELRCDPISGHTALYWYRQSLGQGLEFLIYFQGNSAPDKSGLPSDRFSAERTGGSVSTLTIQRTQQEDSAVYLCASTSRQENTGELFFGEGSRLTVL.

V and J are TRBV19 and TRBJ1-1; the match to TRBD1 covers 7 bases. The CDR3 has 13 amino acids. With 7 bases clipped from V and 10 bases from J, the junction kept 12 bases outside the gene matches. Germline values: CDR1 LNHDA, CDR2 SQIVND (reference sequence). This chain's CDR3 is CASTPGTAYGAFF. CDR3 coding DNA: TGTGCCAGTACTCCCGGGACAGCATACGGAGCTTTCTTT.

The V and J genes are TRBV9 and TRBJ2-1, with no clear D. Germline V lookup: CDR1 SGDLS, CDR2 YYNGEE. CDR3 length: 15 amino acids. V shed 3 bases and J shed 0 bases, with 10 bases lying between them. DNA of the CDR3: TGTGCCAGCAGCGCAACGAGGAGCTCCTACAATGAGCAGTTCTTC. Protein product: CASSATRSSYNEQFF.

This clone was seen just once. This sequence joins TRBV28 and TRBJ2-3, with TRBD2 identical over 9 bases. CDR1 is MDHEN and CDR2 is SYDVKM in the germline V gene. This CDR3 contains 13 residues. V was clipped by 11 bases and J by 4 bases; unmatched bases: 7. Here the CDR3 reads CASRTSVSDTQYF. Written as DNA, the CDR3 is TGTGCCTCGAGGACTAGCGTATCAGATACGCAGTATTTT. Using reference TRBV28 and TRBJ2-3 for the parts outside the CDR3, the full variable domain is DVKVTQSSRYLVKRTGEKVFLECVQDMDHENMFWYRQDPGLGLRLIYFSYDVKMKEKGDIPEGYSVSREKKERFSLILESASTNQTSMYLCASRTSVSDTQYFGPGTRLTVL.

This clone was recorded once. V and J are TRBV12-5 and TRBJ2-3; possibly TRBD1 or TRBD2 for D (5 bases each). The germline gives CDR1 LGHNT, CDR2 FRNRAP. Trimming shortened V by 4 bases and J by 6 bases, and 11 bases separated the two germline ends. The CDR3 totals 13 residues. CDR3 amino acids: CASGSHGTDTQYF. The CDR3 DNA sequence: TGTGCTAGTGGTTCCCACGGGACGGATACGCAGTATTTT. The entire variable domain, with the rest obtained from reference TRBV12-5 and TRBJ2-3, is as follows: DARVTQTPRHKVTEMGQEVTMRCQPILGHNTVFWYRQTMMQGLELLAYFRNRAPLDDSGMPKDRFSAEMPDATLATLKIQPSEPRDSAVYFCASGSHGTDTQYFGPGTRLTVL.

A single count supports this clone. The CDR3 DNA reads as TGTGCCAGTAGTGCCACCGGGACAGTTTCCTACGAGCAGTACTTC. Translating gives CASSATGTVSYEQYF. V and J are TRBV19 and TRBJ2-7, with 7 bases lining up with TRBD1. The V and J ends lost 5 bases and 1 base, in that order; junction bases with no gene match: 8. This CDR3 is 15 amino acids long. Germline loops: CDR1 LNHDA, CDR2 SQIVND (reference sequence).

The CDR3 here is CASSKEAGTGANQPQHF. As DNA, the CDR3 is TGTGCCAGCAGCAAAGAAGCGGGAACAGGGGCCAATCAGCCCCAGCATTTT. The rearrangement uses TRBV21-1 and TRBJ1-5. TRBV21-1 constitutes a pseudogene. The CDR3 loop spans 17 amino acids.

This clone was seen a single time. A much larger clone is a single base away; this may be a read error. The chain employs TRBV11-3 and TRBJ1-1; D is unresolved. The CDR3 consists of 12 residues. Germline CDR1 reads SGHNT; CDR2 reads YENEEA. The V end was cut by 0 bases, the J end by 2 bases, with 1 base between. CDR3 loop: CASSLDNTEAFF. The CDR3 DNA is TGTGCCAGCAGCTTAGACAACACTGAAGCTTTCTTT.

This sequence joins TRBV21-1 and TRBJ2-7. TRBV21-1 is a pseudogene locus. The CDR3 sequence is 15 residues long. The CDR3 DNA reads TGTGCCAGCAGCAAAGGGAGTAGGGACCCCTACGAGCAGTACTTC. Protein product: CASSKGSRDPYEQYF.

With regard to this clone: The sample carries other DNA sequences with the same CDR3. The gene calls are TRBV5-6 and TRBJ1-2, with no clear D. Germline lookup yields CDR1 SGHDT and CDR2 YYEEEE. The CDR3 runs 13 residues. The V end lost 0 bases, the J end lost 2 bases, and 5 bases lay between the germline ends. The CDR3 loop is CASSLVGNYGYTF. In nucleotides, the CDR3 is TGTGCCAGCAGCTTGGTGGGGAACTATGGCTACACCTTC.

This chain links TRBV4-1 with TRBJ2-1; no definite D call. Trimming removed 1 base at V and 10 bases at J, with 8 bases between. Looked up from germline, CDR1 is MGHRA and CDR2 is YSYEKL. This CDR3 comprises 12 residues. The CDR3 DNA follows: TGCGCCAGCAGCCAAGTGCCCCACGAGCAGTTCTTC. It specifies CASSQVPHEQFF.

The chain links TRBV6-1 to TRBJ2-2, with D unresolved. Trimming removed 6 bases at V and 4 bases at J, with 15 bases between. This CDR3 is built from 15 residues. Germline assignment: CDR1 MNHNS and CDR2 SASEGT. DNA for the CDR3: TGTGCCAGCAGGGCCGGGTCGACGCTCACCGGGGAGCTGTTTTTT. This gives the protein CASRAGSTLTGELFF.